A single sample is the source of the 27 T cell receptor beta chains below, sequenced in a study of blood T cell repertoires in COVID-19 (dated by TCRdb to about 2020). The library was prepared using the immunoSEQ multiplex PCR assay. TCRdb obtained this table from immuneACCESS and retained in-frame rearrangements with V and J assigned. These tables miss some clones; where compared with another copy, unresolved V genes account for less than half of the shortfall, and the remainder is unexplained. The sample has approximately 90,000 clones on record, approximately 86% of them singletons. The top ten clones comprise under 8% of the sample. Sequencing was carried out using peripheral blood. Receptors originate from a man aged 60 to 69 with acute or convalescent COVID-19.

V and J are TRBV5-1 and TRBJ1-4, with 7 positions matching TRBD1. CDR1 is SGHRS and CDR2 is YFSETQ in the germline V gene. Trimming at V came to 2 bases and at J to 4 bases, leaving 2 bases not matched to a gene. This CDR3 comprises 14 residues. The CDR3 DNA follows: TGCGCCAGCAGCTTAGCAGGGGGTAATGAAAAACTGTTTTTT. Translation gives CASSLAGGNEKLFF.

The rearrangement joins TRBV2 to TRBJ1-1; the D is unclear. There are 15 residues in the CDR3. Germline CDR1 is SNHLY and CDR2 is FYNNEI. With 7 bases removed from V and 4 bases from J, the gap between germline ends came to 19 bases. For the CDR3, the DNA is TGTGCCAGCATGATGAGGATATCCGGAAGCACTGAAGCTTTCTTT. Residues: CASMMRISGSTEAFF.

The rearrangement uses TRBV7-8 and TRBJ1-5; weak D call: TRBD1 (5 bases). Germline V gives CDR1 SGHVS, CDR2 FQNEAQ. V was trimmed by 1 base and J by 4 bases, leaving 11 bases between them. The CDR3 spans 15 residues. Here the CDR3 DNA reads TGTGCCAGCAGCTTAGGCCGACAGCCGAATCAGCCCCAGCATTTT. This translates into CASSLGRQPNQPQHF.

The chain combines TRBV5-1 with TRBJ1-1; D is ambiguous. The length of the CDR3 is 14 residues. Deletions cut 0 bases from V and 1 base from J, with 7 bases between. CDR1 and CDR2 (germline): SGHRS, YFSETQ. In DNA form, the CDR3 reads TGCGCCAGCAGCTTGGGGGCGGGGAACACTGAAGCTTTCTTT. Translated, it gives CASSLGAGNTEAFF.

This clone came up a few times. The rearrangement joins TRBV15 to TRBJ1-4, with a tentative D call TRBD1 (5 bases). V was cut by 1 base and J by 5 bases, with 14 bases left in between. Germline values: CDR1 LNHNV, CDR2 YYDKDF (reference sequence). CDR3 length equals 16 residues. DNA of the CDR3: TGTGCCACCAGCAGAGCCCAGGGCATGAGGAATGAAAAACTGTTTTTT. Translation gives CATSRAQGMRNEKLFF.

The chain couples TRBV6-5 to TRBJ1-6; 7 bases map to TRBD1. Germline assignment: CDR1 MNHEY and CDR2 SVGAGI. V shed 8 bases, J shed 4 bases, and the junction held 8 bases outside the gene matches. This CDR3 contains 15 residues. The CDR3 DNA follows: TGTGCCAGCCTCGCCTCGACAGGGTATAATTCACCCCTCCACTTT. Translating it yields CASLASTGYNSPLHF.

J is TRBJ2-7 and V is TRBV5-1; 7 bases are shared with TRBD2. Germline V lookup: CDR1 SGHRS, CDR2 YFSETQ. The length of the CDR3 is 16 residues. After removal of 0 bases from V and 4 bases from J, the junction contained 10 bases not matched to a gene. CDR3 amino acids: CASSLVGGGLAYEQYF. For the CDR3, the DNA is TGCGCCAGCAGCTTGGTGGGGGGGGGACTCGCATACGAGCAGTACTTC.

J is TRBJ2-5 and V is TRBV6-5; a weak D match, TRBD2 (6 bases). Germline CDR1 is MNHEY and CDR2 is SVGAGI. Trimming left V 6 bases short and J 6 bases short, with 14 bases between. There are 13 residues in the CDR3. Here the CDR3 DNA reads TGTGCCAGCAGCGGGGGTTTAGCGAAGACCCAGTACTTC. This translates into CASSGGLAKTQYF.

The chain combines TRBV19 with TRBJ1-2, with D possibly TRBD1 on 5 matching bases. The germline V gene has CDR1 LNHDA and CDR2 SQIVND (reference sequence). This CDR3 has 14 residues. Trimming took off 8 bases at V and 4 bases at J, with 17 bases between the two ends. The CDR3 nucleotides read TGTGCCAGTGAGGACCAGGGAGGCCCCTATGGCTACACCTTC. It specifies CASEDQGGPYGYTF. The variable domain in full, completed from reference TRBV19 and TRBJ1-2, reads DGGITQSPKYLFRKEGQNVTLSCEQNLNHDAMYWYRQDPGQGLRLIYYSQIVNDFQKGDIAEGYSVSREKKESFPLTVTSAQKNPTAFYLCASEDQGGPYGYTFGSGTRLTVV.

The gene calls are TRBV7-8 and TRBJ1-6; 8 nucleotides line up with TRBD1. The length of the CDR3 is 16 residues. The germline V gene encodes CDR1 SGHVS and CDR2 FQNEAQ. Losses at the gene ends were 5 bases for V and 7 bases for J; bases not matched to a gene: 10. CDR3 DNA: TGTGCCAGCAGCGCTGCCGTGTGGACAGGGAATTCACCCCTCCACTTT. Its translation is CASSAAVWTGNSPLHF.

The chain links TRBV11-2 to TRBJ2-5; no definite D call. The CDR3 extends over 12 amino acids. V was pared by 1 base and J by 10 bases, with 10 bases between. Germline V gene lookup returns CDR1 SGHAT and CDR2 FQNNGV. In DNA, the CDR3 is TGTGCCAGCAGCTTAGTGAGTCGTAACCAGTACTTC. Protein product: CASSLVSRNQYF.

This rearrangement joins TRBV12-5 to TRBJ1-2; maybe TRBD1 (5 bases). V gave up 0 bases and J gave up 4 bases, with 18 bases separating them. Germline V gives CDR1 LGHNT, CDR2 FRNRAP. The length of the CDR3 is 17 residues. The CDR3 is CASGLVRPGVISYGYTF. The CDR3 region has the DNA TGTGCTAGTGGTTTGGTACGGCCGGGGGTCATCTCCTATGGCTACACCTTC.

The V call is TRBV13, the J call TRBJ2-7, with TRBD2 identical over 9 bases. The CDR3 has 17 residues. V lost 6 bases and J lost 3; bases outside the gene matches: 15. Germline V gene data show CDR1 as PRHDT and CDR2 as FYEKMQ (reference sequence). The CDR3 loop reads CASRKRVGTSNNYEQYF. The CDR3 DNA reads TGTGCCAGCAGAAAACGCGTCGGGACTAGCAATAACTACGAGCAGTACTTC. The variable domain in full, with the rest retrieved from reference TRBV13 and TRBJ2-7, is AAGVIQSPRHLIKEKRETATLKCYPIPRHDTVYWYQQGPGQDPQFLISFYEKMQSDKGSIPDRFSAQQFSDYHSELNMSSLELGDSALYFCASRKRVGTSNNYEQYFGPGTRLTVT.

For the CDR3, the DNA is TGCGCCAGCAGCAACGGACTAGCGGGAGACACCCAGTACTTC. Its translation: CASSNGLAGDTQYF. V gene TRBV5-1 combines with J gene TRBJ2-5; TRBD2 matches at 13 bases. CDR3 size: 14 residues. Trimming cost V 4 bases and J 8 bases; bases outside gene matches: 5. The germline CDR1 and CDR2 sequences are SGHRS and YFSETQ. The full variable domain, completed using reference TRBV5-1 and TRBJ2-5, is KAGVTQTPRYLIKTRGQQVTLSCSPISGHRSVSWYQQTPGQGLQFLFEYFSETQRNKGNFPGRFSGRQFSNSRSEMNVSTLELGDSALYLCASSNGLAGDTQYFGPGTRLLVL.

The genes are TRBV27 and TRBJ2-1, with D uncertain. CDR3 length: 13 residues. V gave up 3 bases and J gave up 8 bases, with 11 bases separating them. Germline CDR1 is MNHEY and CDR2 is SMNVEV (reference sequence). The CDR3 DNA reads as TGTGCCAGCAGTTTCCTAATGGGCGATGAGCAGTTCTTC. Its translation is CASSFLMGDEQFF.

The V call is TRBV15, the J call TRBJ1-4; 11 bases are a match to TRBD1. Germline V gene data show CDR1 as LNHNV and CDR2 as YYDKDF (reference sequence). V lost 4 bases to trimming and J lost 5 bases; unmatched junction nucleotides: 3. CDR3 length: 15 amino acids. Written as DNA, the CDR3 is TGTGCCACCAGCAAGGACAGGGGGCGCAATGAAAAACTGTTTTTT. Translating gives CATSKDRGRNEKLFF.

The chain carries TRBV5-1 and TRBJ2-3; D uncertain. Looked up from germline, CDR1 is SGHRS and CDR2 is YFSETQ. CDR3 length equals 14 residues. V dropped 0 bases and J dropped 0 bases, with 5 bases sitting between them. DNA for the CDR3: TGCGCCAGCAGCTTGGTCCGGAGCACAGATACGCAGTATTTT. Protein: CASSLVRSTDTQYF.

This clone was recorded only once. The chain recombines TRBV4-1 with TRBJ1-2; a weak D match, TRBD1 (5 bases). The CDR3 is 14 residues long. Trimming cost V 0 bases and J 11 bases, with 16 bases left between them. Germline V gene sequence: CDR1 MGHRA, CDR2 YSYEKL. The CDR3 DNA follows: TGCGCCAGCAGCCAAGATGGTACAGGTGGTATTTACACCTTC. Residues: CASSQDGTGGIYTF.

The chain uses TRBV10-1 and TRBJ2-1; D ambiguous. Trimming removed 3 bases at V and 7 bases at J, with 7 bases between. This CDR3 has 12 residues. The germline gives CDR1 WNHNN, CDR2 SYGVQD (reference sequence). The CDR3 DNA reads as TGCGCCAGCAGTGATCAGACAAATGAGCAGTTCTTC. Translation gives CASSDQTNEQFF.

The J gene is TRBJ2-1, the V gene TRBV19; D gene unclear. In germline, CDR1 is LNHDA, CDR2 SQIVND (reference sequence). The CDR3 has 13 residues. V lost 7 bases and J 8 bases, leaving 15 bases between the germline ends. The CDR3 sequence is CASNTGLKDEQFF. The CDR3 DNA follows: TGTGCCAGTAACACGGGTTTAAAAGATGAGCAGTTCTTC. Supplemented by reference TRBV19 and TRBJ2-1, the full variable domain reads DGGITQSPKYLFRKEGQNVTLSCEQNLNHDAMYWYRQDPGQGLRLIYYSQIVNDFQKGDIAEGYSVSREKKESFPLTVTSAQKNPTAFYLCASNTGLKDEQFFGPGTRLTVL.

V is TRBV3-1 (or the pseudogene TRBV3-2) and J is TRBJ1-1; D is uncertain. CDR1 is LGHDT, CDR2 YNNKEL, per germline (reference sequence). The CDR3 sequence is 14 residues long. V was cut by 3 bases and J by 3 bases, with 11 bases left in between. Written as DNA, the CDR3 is TGTGCCAGCAGCCATGACCGGGAAGACACTGAAGCTTTCTTT. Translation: CASSHDREDTEAFF.

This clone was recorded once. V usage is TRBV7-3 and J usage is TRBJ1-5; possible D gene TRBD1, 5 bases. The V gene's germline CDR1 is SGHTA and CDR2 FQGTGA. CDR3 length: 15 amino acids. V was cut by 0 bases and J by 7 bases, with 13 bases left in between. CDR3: CASSLTAGFNQPQHF. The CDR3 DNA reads TGTGCCAGCAGCTTAACGGCAGGGTTCAACCAGCCCCAGCATTTT.

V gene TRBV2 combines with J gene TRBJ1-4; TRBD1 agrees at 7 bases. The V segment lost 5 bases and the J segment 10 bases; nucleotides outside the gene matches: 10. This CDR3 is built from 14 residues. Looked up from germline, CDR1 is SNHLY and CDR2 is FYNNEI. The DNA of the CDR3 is TGTGCCAGCAGTCTAGGACAGGTTGGAGCAAAACTGTTTTTT. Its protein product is CASSLGQVGAKLFF.

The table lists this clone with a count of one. CDR3 loop: CASSEVKGLAAEQYF. The CDR3 DNA reads TGTGCCAGCAGTGAAGTTAAGGGACTAGCAGCCGAGCAGTACTTC. The chain couples TRBV6-1 to TRBJ2-7, with 9 bases aligning to TRBD2. The CDR3 length is 15 residues. Germline CDR1 and CDR2: MNHNS and SASEGT. V shed 1 base, J shed 6 bases, and the junction held 7 bases outside the gene matches.

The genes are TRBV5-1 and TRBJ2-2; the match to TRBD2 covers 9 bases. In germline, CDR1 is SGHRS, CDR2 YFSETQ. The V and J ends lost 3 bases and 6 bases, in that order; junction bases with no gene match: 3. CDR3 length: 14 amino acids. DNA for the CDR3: TGCGCCAGCAGCTCGCGGACTAGCGCCGGGGAGCTGTTTTTT. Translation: CASSSRTSAGELFF.

The CDR3 sequence is CASSLSWRDTQYF. For the CDR3, the DNA is TGTGCCAGCAGCTTGTCATGGAGAGATACGCAGTATTTT. V and J are TRBV5-6 and TRBJ2-3; no reliable D call. Trimming removed 1 base from V and 5 bases from J, with 8 bases in between. Germline lookup yields CDR1 SGHDT and CDR2 YYEEEE. The CDR3 has 13 residues.

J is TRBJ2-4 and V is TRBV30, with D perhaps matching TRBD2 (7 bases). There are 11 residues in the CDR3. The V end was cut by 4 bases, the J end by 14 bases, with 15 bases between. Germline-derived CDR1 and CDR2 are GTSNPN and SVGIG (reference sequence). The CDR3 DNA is TGTGCCTGGACTAGGGGGGGGCCTGAGTACTTC. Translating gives CAWTRGGPEYF.